These 15 T cell receptor beta chains were all obtained from the same sample, sequenced in a study of blood T cells in healthy people across ages. Next came a second PCR, run for about 6 to 12 cycles, which used a sample-barcoded 5' primer along with a J-beta primer mix. TCRdb recomputed calls from the 5' RACE reads with MiXCR, one row per CDR3 protein. The table lists some 1.7 million distinct CDR3 sequences, 28% of them singletons. The source material was blood. The source of these receptors is a woman under 40 in good health.

This rearrangement joins TRBV29-1 to TRBJ2-3; 8 nucleotides align to TRBD1. CDR1 and CDR2 (germline): SQVTM, ANQGSEA. This CDR3 region has 14 residues. J gave up 3 bases and V 4 bases, and 6 bases lay outside the gene matches. As DNA, the CDR3 is TGCAGCGTTGGGCTCAGGGGGCGGACAGATACGCAGTATTTT. Translated, it gives CSVGLRGRTDTQYF.

The V gene is TRBV7-2, the J gene TRBJ1-2; the match to TRBD1 covers 9 bases. CDR1 and CDR2 (germline): SGHTA, FQGNSA. CDR3 size: 12 residues. Trimming removed 5 bases from V and 8 bases from J; junction bases left unmatched: 3. The DNA of the CDR3 is TGTGCCAGCAGCGACGGGACAGGGGGCTACACCTTC. Its translation is CASSDGTGGYTF.

This clonotype appeared a few times. This chain uses TRBV3-1 with TRBJ2-1; D may be TRBD1 (6 bases). Trimming removed 3 bases from V and 7 bases from J, with 22 bases in between. The length of the CDR3 is 17 residues. Germline CDR1 is LGHDT and CDR2 is YNNKEL (reference sequence). The CDR3 here is CASSQAYRVAGRNEQFF. CDR3 nucleotides: TGTGCCAGCAGCCAGGCTTACAGGGTCGCTGGGCGGAATGAGCAGTTCTTC.

Comment on this clonotype: Being one base from a much bigger clone, this may be a read error. The rearrangement joins TRBV7-2 to TRBJ2-1; 10 nucleotides align to TRBD2. The CDR3 has 15 amino acids. Germline CDR1 reads SGHTA; CDR2 reads FQGNSA. CDR3 sequence: CAGSSTTSGKGEQFF. CDR3 DNA: TGTGCCGGCAGCTCGACTACTAGCGGGAAAGGTGAGCAGTTCTTC.

The chain carries TRBV28 and TRBJ1-2, with TRBD1 matching over 9 bases. This CDR3 has 15 amino acids. J gave up 7 bases and V 0 bases, and 6 bases lay outside the gene matches. Germline V gene data show CDR1 as MDHEN and CDR2 as SYDVKM. CDR3 sequence (DNA): TGTGCCAGCAGTTTATGGGAGACAGGGGGTTCTGGCTACACCTTC. Protein: CASSLWETGGSGYTF.

Regarding this clonotype: Just one base apart from a much larger clone, this may be a read error. The chain carries TRBV7-9 and TRBJ1-2; maybe TRBD1 (6 bases). The germline V gene encodes CDR1 SEHNR and CDR2 FQNEAQ (reference sequence). The V end was cut by 8 bases, the J end by 7 bases, with 20 bases between. The CDR3 is 14 amino acids. The DNA for the CDR3 is TGTGCCAGCCCCGATGGGTCGGGGGCTGCTGGCTACACCTTC. Translated, it gives CASPDGSGAAGYTF.

Concerning this clonotype: The junction departs from the called germline gene at one end, perhaps through a read error. The chain uses TRBV7-2 and TRBJ2-5; D is perhaps TRBD1 (7 bases). Looked up from germline, CDR1 is SGHTA and CDR2 is FQGNSA. There are 14 residues in the CDR3. The CDR3 here is CASNLFQGGETQYF. The CDR3 coding sequence is TGTGCCAGCAACTTATTCCAGGGGGGTGAGACCCAGTACTTC. Filled out from reference TRBV7-2 and TRBJ2-5, the complete variable domain reads GAGVSQSPSNKVTEKGKDVELRCDPISGHTALYWYRQSLGQGLEFLIYFQGNSAPDKSGLPSDRFSAERTGGSVSTLTIQRTQQEDSAVYLCASNLFQGGETQYFGPGTRLLVL.

This chain connects TRBV27 to TRBJ1-1, with D perhaps TRBD1 (5 bases). This CDR3 is built from 16 residues. Germline V gene lookup returns CDR1 MNHEY and CDR2 SMNVEV (reference sequence). With 2 bases removed from V and 5 bases from J, the gap between germline ends came to 18 bases. CDR3 nucleotide sequence: TGTGCCAGCAGTTTACCCCCGATGGGAGGGGTAACTGAAGCTTTCTTT. It encodes CASSLPPMGGVTEAFF.

This chain connects TRBV29-1 to TRBJ2-1; no clear D. Germline loops: CDR1 SQVTM, CDR2 ANQGSEA. The length of the CDR3 is 15 residues. V was clipped by 4 bases and J by 0 bases, with 13 bases between them. Written as DNA, the CDR3 is TGCAGCGTTGCGGCTGGAATCGCCTCCTACAATGAGCAGTTCTTC. This sequence encodes CSVAAGIASYNEQFF.

This clonotype was detected many times. The chain joins TRBV9 to TRBJ2-5, with D perhaps given as TRBD1 or TRBD2 (5 bases each). The J call could be wrong; TRBJ2-7 is a better fit for the DNA end. The CDR3 is 11 residues long. CDR1 is SGDLS and CDR2 is YYNGEE in the germline V gene. The CDR3 region has the DNA TGTGCCAGCAGCCGGGGCACCGAGCAGTACTTC. Translating gives CASSRGTEQYF.

This clonotype was detected only a few times. The chain has TRBV14 and TRBJ2-1; 11 positions agree with TRBD2. In germline, CDR1 is SGHDN, CDR2 FVKESK. The CDR3 loop spans 17 amino acids. V shed 0 bases, J shed 4 bases, and the junction held 5 bases outside the gene matches. The CDR3 protein is CASSQDRASGGYNEQFF. The CDR3 nucleotides are TGTGCCAGCAGCCAAGATAGGGCTAGCGGGGGGTACAATGAGCAGTTCTTC.

With respect to this clonotype: A much larger clone lies one base from this, so it may be a read error. This rearrangement joins TRBV5-6 to TRBJ2-1; maybe TRBD2 (5 bases). Germline CDR1 is SGHDT and CDR2 is YYEEEE. CDR3 length: 18 amino acids. With 0 bases removed from V and 7 bases from J, the gap between germline ends came to 23 bases. The CDR3 is CASSLDPSRTSNRNEQFF. CDR3 sequence (DNA): TGTGCCAGCAGCTTGGATCCTAGCCGGACCAGCAATCGTAATGAGCAGTTCTTC. Combining the CDR3 with reference TRBV5-6 and TRBJ2-1 gives the whole variable domain DAGVTQSPTHLIKTRGQQVTLRCSPKSGHDTVSWYQQALGQGPQFIFQYYEEEERQRGNFPDRFSGHQFPNYSSELNVNALLLGDSALYLCASSLDPSRTSNRNEQFFGPGTRLTVL.

This clonotype was detected a few times. The chain links TRBV11-2 to TRBJ2-3; no definite D call. From germline, CDR1 is SGHAT and CDR2 FQNNGV. V was shortened by 6 bases and J by 5 bases, with 21 bases between the two germline ends. This CDR3 comprises 16 residues. CDR3 residues: CASRDAERSAGDTQYF. DNA for the CDR3: TGTGCCAGCAGGGACGCAGAGAGGAGCGCCGGAGATACGCAGTATTTT. The full variable domain, with the rest looked up from reference TRBV11-2 and TRBJ2-3, is EAGVAQSPRYKIIEKRQSVAFWCNPISGHATLYWYQQILGQGPKLLIQFQNNGVVDDSQLPKDRFSAERLKGVDSTLKIQPAKLEDSAVYLCASRDAERSAGDTQYFGPGTRLTVL.

There are a few counts of this clonotype. The chain combines TRBV18 with TRBJ2-7, with TRBD2 matching 8 bases. Trimming cost V 0 bases and J 5 bases; bases outside gene matches: 9. The CDR3 covers 16 residues. The germline V gene has CDR1 KGHSH and CDR2 LQKENI. The CDR3 loop reads CASSPPSGLVLNEQYF. CDR3 coding DNA: TGTGCCAGCTCACCACCATCGGGACTAGTACTAAACGAGCAGTACTTC.

This clonotype was picked up a small number of times. The chain employs TRBV6-5 and TRBJ2-7; 15 bases are shared with TRBD2. J was trimmed by 4 bases and V by 4 bases; bases with no gene match: 5. The CDR3 extends over 16 amino acids. Germline CDR1 MNHEY, CDR2 SVGAGI. For the CDR3, the DNA is TGTGCCAGCAGTTCGGGACTAGCGGGGGGCCAGTACGAGCAGTACTTC. Translation: CASSSGLAGGQYEQYF.